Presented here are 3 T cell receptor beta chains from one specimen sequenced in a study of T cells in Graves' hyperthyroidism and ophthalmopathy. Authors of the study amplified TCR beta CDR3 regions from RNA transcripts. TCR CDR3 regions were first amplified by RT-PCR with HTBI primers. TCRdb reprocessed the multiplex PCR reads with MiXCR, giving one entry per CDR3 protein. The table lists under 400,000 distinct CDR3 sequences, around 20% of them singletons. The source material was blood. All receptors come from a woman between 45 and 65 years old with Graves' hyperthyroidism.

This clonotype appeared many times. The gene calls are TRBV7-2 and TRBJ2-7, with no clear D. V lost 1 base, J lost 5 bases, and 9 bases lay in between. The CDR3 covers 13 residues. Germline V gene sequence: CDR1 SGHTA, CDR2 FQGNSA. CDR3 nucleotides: TGTGCCAGCAGCTTAGGTGAATTAAACGAGCAGTACTTC. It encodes CASSLGELNEQYF. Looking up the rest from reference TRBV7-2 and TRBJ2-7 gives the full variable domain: GAGVSQSPSNKVTEKGKDVELRCDPISGHTALYWYRQSLGQGLEFLIYFQGNSAPDKSGLPSDRFSAERTGGSVSTLTIQRTQQEDSAVYLCASSLGELNEQYFGPGTRLTVT.

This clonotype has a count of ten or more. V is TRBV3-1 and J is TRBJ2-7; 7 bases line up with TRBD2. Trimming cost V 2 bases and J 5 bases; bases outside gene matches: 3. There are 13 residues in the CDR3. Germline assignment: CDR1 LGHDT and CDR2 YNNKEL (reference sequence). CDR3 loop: CASSQRAGNEQYF. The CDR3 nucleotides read TGTGCCAGCAGCCAAAGAGCGGGAAACGAGCAGTACTTC.

The CDR3 is CSAPRISSYEQYF. In nucleotides, the CDR3 is TGCAGTGCTCCCAGGATCAGCTCCTACGAGCAGTACTTC. The chain employs TRBV20-1 and TRBJ2-7, with D uncertain. Per the germline V gene, CDR1 is DFQATT and CDR2 is SNEGSKA (reference sequence). The CDR3 totals 13 residues. Trimming removed 5 bases from V and 0 bases from J, with 11 bases in between.